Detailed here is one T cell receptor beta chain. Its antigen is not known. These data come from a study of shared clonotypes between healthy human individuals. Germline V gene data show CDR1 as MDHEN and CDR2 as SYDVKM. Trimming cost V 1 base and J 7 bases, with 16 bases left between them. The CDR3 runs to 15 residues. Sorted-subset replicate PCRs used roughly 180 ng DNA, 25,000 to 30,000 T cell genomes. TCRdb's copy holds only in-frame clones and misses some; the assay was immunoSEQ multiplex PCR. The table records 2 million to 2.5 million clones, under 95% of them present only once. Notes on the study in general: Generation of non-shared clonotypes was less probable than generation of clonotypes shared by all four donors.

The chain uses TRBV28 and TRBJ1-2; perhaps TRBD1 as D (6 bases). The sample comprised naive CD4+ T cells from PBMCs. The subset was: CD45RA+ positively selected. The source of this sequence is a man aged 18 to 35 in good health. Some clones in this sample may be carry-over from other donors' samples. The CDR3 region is CASSLSGTPWSGYTF. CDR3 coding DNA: TGTGCCAGCAGTTTATCGGGGACACCCTGGAGTGGCTACACCTTC.